The 9 T cell receptor beta chains in this list originate from one sample, sequenced in a study of T-cell memory formation after mild COVID-19. One entry per CDR3 protein, called by TCRdb with MiXCR from the 5' RACE reads. The sample gives roughly 600,000 distinct CDR3 sequences, approximately 19% of which show up once; 12% is in the top ten. Material: PBMCs or a T cell subset sorted from them (not recorded which). Receptors were obtained from an adult woman who had mild COVID-19 (a few samples of this study predate the infection). Cell type and time point are not known.

In this sample, this clonotype turned up a few times. This rearrangement joins TRBV5-4 to TRBJ1-1; D may be TRBD1 (6 bases). V gave up 4 bases and J gave up 3 bases, with 13 bases separating them. In germline, CDR1 is SGHNT, CDR2 YYREEE (reference sequence). The CDR3 spans 14 residues. The CDR3 nucleotides read TGTGCCAGCAGCGGCGACCCAGGGGACACTGAAGCTTTCTTT. It yields the protein CASSGDPGDTEAFF.

The V gene is TRBV19, the J gene TRBJ1-1; D might be TRBD1 (5 bases). The CDR3 runs to 13 residues. Germline V gene data show CDR1 as LNHDA and CDR2 as SQIVND (reference sequence). V lost 7 bases and J lost 3, with 12 bases in between. The CDR3 sequence: CASTVPGHTEAFF. The CDR3 nucleotides are TGTGCCAGTACGGTTCCGGGGCACACTGAAGCTTTCTTT.

The chain links TRBV28 to TRBJ2-1; 7 bases fit TRBD1. The CDR3 has 15 amino acids. Trimming took 6 bases from V and 8 from J; bases not matched to a gene: 13. Germline loops: CDR1 MDHEN, CDR2 SYDVKM. CDR3 DNA: TGTGCCAGCAGCCATTCGATCTACAGGGGCGATGAGCAGTTCTTC. Translating it yields CASSHSIYRGDEQFF.

V and J are TRBV4-2 and TRBJ1-2, with 9 bases that match TRBD1. The CDR3 spans 14 residues. V gave up 7 bases and J gave up 5 bases; unmatched junction bases: 8. The germline V gene encodes CDR1 LGHNA and CDR2 YNFKEQ. The CDR3 DNA reads TGTGCCAGCAATCCGGGACAGGGATTTTATGGCTACACCTTC. Translating gives CASNPGQGFYGYTF.

The sample holds a few counts of this clonotype. The CDR3 loop reads CASSYRDISYEQYF. As DNA, the CDR3 is TGTGCCAGCAGCTACCGGGACATTTCCTACGAGCAGTACTTC. V gene TRBV7-8 combines with J gene TRBJ2-7, with D perhaps TRBD1 (6 bases). This CDR3 has 14 residues. Germline CDR1 and CDR2: SGHVS and FQNEAQ. V was clipped by 4 bases and J by 1 base, with 11 bases between them.

This clonotype was counted ten times or more. The gene calls are TRBV9 and TRBJ2-7; no definite D call. V was shortened by 4 bases and J by 3 bases, with 20 bases between the two germline ends. The CDR3 sequence is 16 residues long. Germline V lookup: CDR1 SGDLS, CDR2 YYNGEE. The CDR3 sequence is CASSPLVPATLYEQYF. The CDR3 DNA follows: TGTGCCAGCAGCCCCCTTGTCCCCGCCACCCTCTACGAGCAGTACTTC.

This clonotype was found a few times. The chain links TRBV24-1 to TRBJ2-7, with unresolved D. The ends were cut back, 11 bases at V and 6 bases at J, with 19 bases in the middle. The CDR3 loop spans 13 amino acids. Germline-derived CDR1 and CDR2 are KGHDR and SFDVKD. This CDR3 reads CAIANSASGEQYF. DNA of the CDR3: TGTGCCATCGCGAACAGTGCATCAGGCGAGCAGTACTTC.

The V and J genes are TRBV18 and TRBJ1-1, with TRBD1 identical over 7 bases. The CDR3 has 13 residues. J lost 5 bases, V lost 6 bases, and 6 bases had no gene match. Germline V CDR1 and CDR2: KGHSH, LQKENI. CDR3 residues: CASSLDRETEAFF. The CDR3 region has the DNA TGTGCCAGCTCGCTCGACAGGGAGACTGAAGCTTTCTTT.

The chain combines TRBV7-9 with TRBJ2-1; TRBD2 might be the D (5 bases). Per germline, CDR1 SEHNR and CDR2 FQNEAQ (reference sequence). V was clipped by 1 base and J by 4 bases, with 8 bases between them. The CDR3 extends over 14 amino acids. CDR3 DNA: TGTGCCAGCAGCTTAGAATGGACTTACAATGAGCAGTTCTTC. Its protein product is CASSLEWTYNEQFF.